This T cell receptor (beta chain) was documented in a study of Ad26.COV2.S vaccination and SARS-CoV-2 variants. Clones were read by immunoSEQ multiplex PCR, and TCRdb kept only the in-frame ones, dropping some. The sample holds roughly 330,000 clones; roughly 90% are singletons and the top ten take about 5%. This clone has a single count. This CDR3 is also generated by other DNA sequences in the sample. Noted treatment: 19 received Ad26.COV2.S at low or high dose, single or two shots; five or six received placebo; per-sample allocation not given. Day 63 after the first vaccine or placebo injection was the time point for sampling. This TCR derives from a person aged 18-65 years who received the Ad26.COV2.S COVID-19 vaccine or a placebo. Sequencing was performed on peripheral blood, taken in a trial of Ad26.COV2.S vaccine versus placebo.

CDR3 nucleotide sequence: TGTGCCAGCAGCGAGCAGGGAATGAACACTGAAGCTTTCTTT. It translates to CASSEQGMNTEAFF. The rearrangement uses TRBV9 and TRBJ1-1; D may be TRBD1 (5 bases). The CDR3 spans 14 residues. The V end was cut by 3 bases, the J end by 0 bases, with 9 bases between. Looked up from germline, CDR1 is SGDLS and CDR2 is YYNGEE.